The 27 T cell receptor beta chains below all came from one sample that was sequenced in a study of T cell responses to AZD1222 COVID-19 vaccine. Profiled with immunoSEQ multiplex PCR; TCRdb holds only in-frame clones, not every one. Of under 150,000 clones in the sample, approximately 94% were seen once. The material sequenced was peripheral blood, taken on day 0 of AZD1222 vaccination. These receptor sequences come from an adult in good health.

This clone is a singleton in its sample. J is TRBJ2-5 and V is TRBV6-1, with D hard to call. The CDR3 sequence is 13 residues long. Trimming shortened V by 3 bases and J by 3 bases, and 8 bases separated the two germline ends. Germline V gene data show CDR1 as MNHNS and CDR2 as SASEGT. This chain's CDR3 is CASSDPRKETQYF. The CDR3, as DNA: TGTGCCAGCAGTGACCCCAGAAAAGAGACCCAGTACTTC.

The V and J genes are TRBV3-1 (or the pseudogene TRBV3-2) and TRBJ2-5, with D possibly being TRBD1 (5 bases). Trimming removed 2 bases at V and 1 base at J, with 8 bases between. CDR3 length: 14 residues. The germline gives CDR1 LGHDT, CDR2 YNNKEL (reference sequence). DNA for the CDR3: TGTGCCAGCAGCCAAAGGGGAACCCAAGAGACCCAGTACTTC. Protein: CASSQRGTQETQYF.

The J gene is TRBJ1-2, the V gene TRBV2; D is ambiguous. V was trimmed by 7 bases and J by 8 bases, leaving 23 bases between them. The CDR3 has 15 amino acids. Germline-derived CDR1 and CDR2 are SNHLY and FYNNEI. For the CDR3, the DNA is TGTGCCAGCACCCAGGAGTCGGGGAGTAATAAAGGCTACACCTTC. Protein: CASTQESGSNKGYTF.

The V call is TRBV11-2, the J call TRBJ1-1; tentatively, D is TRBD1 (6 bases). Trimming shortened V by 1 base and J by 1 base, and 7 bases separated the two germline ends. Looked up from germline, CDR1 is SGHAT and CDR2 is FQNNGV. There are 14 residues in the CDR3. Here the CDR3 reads CASSLGTANTEAFF. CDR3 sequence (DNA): TGTGCCAGCAGCTTAGGGACAGCGAACACTGAAGCTTTCTTT.

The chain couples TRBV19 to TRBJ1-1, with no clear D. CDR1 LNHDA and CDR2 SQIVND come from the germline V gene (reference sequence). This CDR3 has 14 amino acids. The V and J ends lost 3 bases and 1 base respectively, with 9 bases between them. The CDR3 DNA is TGTGCCAGTAGTATGGTTCGGGGGAACACTGAAGCTTTCTTT. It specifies CASSMVRGNTEAFF.

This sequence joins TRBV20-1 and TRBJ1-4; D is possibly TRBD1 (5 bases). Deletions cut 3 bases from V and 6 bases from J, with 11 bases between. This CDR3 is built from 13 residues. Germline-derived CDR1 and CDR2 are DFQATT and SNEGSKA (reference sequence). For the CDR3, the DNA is TGCAGTGCTAGTGGGGGACCGGATGAAAAACTGTTTTTT. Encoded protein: CSASGGPDEKLFF.

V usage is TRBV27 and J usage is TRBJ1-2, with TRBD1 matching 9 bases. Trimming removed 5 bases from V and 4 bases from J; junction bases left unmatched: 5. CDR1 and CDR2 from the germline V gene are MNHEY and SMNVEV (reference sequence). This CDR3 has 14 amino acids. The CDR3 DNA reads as TGTGCCAGCAGTCCGCCGGACAGGGGCTATGGCTACACCTTC. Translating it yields CASSPPDRGYGYTF.

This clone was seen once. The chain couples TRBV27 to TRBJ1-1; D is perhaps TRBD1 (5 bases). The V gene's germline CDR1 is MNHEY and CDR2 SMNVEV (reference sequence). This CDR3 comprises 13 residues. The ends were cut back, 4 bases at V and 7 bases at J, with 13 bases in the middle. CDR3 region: CASSWRPQGEAFF. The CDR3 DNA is TGTGCCAGCAGTTGGCGCCCTCAGGGTGAAGCTTTCTTT.

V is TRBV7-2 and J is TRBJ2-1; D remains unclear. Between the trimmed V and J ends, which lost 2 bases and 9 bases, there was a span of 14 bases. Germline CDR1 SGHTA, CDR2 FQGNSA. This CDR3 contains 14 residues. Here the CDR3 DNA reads TGTGCCAGCAGCTTAACCCCCTCCGTGGGTGAGCAGTTCTTC. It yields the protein CASSLTPSVGEQFF.

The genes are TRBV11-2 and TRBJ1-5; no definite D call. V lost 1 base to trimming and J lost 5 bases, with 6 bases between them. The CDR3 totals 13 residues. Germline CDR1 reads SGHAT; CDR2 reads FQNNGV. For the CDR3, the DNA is TGTGCCAGCAGCTTAGGACTAGATCAGCCCCAGCATTTT. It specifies CASSLGLDQPQHF.

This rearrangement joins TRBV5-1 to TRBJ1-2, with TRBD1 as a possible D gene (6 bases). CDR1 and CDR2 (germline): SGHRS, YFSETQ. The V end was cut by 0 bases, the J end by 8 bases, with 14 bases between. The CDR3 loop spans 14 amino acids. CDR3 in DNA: TGCGCCAGCAGCTTGGGGACAGCGTCGTCCGGCTACACCTTC. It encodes CASSLGTASSGYTF.

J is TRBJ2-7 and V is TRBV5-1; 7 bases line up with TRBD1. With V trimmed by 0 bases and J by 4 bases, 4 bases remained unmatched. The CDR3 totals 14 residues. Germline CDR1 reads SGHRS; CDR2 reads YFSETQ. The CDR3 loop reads CASSLGGQRYEQYF. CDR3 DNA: TGCGCCAGCAGCTTGGGGGGACAGAGATACGAGCAGTACTTC.

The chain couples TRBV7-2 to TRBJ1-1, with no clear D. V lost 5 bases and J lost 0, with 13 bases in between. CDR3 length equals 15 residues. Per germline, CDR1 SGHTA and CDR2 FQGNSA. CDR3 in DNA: TGTGCCAGCAGCACCCGGTTGGTCTTGAACACTGAAGCTTTCTTT. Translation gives CASSTRLVLNTEAFF. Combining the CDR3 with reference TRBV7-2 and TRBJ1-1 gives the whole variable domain GAGVSQSPSNKVTEKGKDVELRCDPISGHTALYWYRQSLGQGLEFLIYFQGNSAPDKSGLPSDRFSAERTGGSVSTLTIQRTQQEDSAVYLCASSTRLVLNTEAFFGQGTRLTVV.

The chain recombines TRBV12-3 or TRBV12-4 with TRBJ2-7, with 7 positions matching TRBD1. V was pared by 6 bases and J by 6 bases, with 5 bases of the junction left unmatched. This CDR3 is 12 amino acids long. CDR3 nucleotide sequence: TGTGCCAGCAGCCAGGGGGTTCGCGAGCAGTACTTC. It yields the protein CASSQGVREQYF.

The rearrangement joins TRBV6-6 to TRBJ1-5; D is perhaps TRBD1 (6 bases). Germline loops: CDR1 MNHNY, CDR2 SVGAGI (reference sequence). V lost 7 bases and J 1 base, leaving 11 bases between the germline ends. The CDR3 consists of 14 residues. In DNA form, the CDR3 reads TGTGCCAGCATAGGGGGGTTGAGCAATCAGCCCCAGCATTTT. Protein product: CASIGGLSNQPQHF.

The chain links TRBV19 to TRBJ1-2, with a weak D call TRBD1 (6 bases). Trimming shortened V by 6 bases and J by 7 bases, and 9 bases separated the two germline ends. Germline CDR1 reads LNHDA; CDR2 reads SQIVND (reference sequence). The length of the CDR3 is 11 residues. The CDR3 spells CASRGGFGYTF. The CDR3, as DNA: TGTGCCAGTAGAGGGGGGTTTGGCTACACCTTC.

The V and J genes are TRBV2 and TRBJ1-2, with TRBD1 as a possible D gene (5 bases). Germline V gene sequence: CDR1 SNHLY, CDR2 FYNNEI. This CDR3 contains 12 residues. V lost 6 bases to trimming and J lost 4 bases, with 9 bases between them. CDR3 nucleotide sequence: TGTGCCAGCAGGGCAGGGCTCTATGGCTACACCTTC. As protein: CASRAGLYGYTF.

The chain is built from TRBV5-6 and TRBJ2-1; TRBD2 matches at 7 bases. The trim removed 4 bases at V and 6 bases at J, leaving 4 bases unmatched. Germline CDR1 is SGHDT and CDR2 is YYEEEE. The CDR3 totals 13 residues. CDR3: CASSPWTSNEQFF. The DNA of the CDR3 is TGTGCCAGCAGCCCTTGGACTAGCAATGAGCAGTTCTTC.

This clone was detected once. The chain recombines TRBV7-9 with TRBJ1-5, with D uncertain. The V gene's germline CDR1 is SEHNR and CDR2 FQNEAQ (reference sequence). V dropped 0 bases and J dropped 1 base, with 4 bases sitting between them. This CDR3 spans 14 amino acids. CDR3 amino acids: CASSLAPSNQPQHF. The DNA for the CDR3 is TGTGCCAGCAGCTTAGCGCCCAGCAATCAGCCCCAGCATTTT.

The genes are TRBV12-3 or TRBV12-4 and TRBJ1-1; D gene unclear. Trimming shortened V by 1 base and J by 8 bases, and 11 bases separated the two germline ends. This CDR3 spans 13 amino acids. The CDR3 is CASSLEAWGEAFF. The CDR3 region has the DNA TGTGCCAGCAGTTTAGAGGCCTGGGGAGAAGCTTTCTTT.

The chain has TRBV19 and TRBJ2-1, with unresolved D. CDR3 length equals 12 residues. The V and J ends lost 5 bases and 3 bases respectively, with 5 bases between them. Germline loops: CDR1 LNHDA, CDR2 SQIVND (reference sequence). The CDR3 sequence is CASSGNYNEQFF. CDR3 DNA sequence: TGTGCCAGTAGTGGCAACTACAATGAGCAGTTCTTC.

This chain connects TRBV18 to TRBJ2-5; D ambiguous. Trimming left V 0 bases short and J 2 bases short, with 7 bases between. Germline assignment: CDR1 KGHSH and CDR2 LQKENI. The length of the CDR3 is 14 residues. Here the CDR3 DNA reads TGTGCCAGCTCACCACCGAACAGTCAAGAGACCCAGTACTTC. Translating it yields CASSPPNSQETQYF.

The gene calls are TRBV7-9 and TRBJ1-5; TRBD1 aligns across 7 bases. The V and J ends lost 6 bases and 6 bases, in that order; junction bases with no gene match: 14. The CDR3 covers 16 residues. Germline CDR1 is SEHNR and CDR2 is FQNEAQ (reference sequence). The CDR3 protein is CASSPEGRGTSQPQHF. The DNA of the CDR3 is TGTGCCAGCAGTCCAGAGGGCAGGGGGACGAGTCAGCCCCAGCATTTT.

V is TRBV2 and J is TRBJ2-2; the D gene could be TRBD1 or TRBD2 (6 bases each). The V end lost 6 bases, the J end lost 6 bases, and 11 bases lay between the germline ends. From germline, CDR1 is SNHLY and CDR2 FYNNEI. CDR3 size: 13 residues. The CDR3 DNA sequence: TGTGCCAGCAGGGTGGAGGGGGCCGGGGAGCTGTTTTTT. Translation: CASRVEGAGELFF.

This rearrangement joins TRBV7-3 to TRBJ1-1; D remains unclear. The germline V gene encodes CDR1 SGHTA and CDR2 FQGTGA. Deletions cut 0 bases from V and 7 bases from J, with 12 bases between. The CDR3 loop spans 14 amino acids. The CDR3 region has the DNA TGTGCCAGCAGCTTAACGTTAGGTGAAAGTGAAGCTTTCTTT. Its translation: CASSLTLGESEAFF.

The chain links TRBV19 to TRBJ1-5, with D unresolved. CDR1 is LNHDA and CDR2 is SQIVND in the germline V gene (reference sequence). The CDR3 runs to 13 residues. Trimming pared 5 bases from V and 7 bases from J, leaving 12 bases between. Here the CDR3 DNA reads TGTGCCAGTAGTTCCGAGGGCAGACAGCCCCAGCATTTT. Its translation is CASSSEGRQPQHF. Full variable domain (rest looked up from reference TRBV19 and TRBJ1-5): DGGITQSPKYLFRKEGQNVTLSCEQNLNHDAMYWYRQDPGQGLRLIYYSQIVNDFQKGDIAEGYSVSREKKESFPLTVTSAQKNPTAFYLCASSSEGRQPQHFGDGTRLSIL.

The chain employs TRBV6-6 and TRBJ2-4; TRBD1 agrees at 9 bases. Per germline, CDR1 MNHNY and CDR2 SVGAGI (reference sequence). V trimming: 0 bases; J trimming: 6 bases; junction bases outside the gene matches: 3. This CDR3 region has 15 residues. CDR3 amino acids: CASSYSGQGLNIQYF. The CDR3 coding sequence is TGTGCCAGCAGTTACTCGGGACAGGGTCTAAACATTCAGTACTTC.